The entry that follows covers one T cell receptor (beta chain) sequence. There is no known antigen for this receptor. No quality values exist for individual bases; no much larger clone is one base distant. The method was the immunoSEQ multiplex PCR assay. RNA was extracted from all samples and reverse transcribed into cDNA, which served as template for TCR sequencing. First-strand cDNA was synthesized with SuperScript III using a 2:1 mix of oligo-dT and random hexamers. Amplification bias was assessed with a synthetic immune receptor repertoire, and residual bias was removed computationally. The paper's processing steps were these. After raw reads were preprocessed to remove errors, the CDR3 was defined following IMGT conventions as running from the conserved cysteine to phenylalanine. Clonality was calculated as 1 minus Shannon entropy normalized by log2 of the number of productive unique TCRs. Whether scalp clones were CD4 or CD8 was inferred by matching scalp TCRbeta sequences against CD4 and CD8 repertoires sorted from blood. Drawn from immuneACCESS, this table holds only the in-frame rearrangements with V and J called that TCRdb kept. Clones are partly lost; checked studies trace under half to an unresolved V gene and leave the rest unexplained. Clonal size and the V and J genes are those of that table, whereas D and trimming came from the DNA. Counted in this sample were 150,000 or so clones; 75% to 90% of them appeared once. The ten most abundant clones make up roughly 15% of the sample.

The sample belongs to a study of CD8+ T cells in alopecia areata (dated by TCRdb to the late 2010s). For the wider study: Treated patients were enrolled in an open-label pilot trial of oral tofacitinib at 5 to 10 mg twice daily for moderate-to-severe alopecia areata. Patients received tofacitinib for 6 to 18 months and were then followed off drug for 6 months to check for delayed response and recurrence. In both human patients and the C3H/HeJ mouse model, the study applied high-throughput TCRbeta sequencing to look at T cell clonal expansion in alopecia areata. In humans, TCRbeta sequencing was performed on scalp tissue and on sorted CD4+ and CD8+ peripheral blood T cells from healthy controls and from patients with patchy or totalis/universalis alopecia areata. Biopsies were taken from tofacitinib-treated patients at baseline and again at 4 and 24 weeks into treatment, and several of those patients also had a later scalp biopsy. Scalp clonality was compared across normal scalp (n=4), patchy alopecia areata scalp (n=8), and alopecia totalis/universalis scalp (n=8). RNA came from the PAXgene miRNA kit for fixed scalp, the miRNeasy kit for PBMCs, and the RNeasy kit for mouse skin. Amplification of TCRbeta CDR3 regions was done by immunoSEQ multiplex PCR using 35 Vbeta forward primers and 13 Jbeta reverse primers.

Results the study describes overall, beyond this receptor: Compared with mice, TCR sequences shared between patients were less clear, possibly partly because of HLA diversity across the patient population. Higher clonality and more expanded CD8+ clones were observed in lesional scalp than in normal scalp, particularly in alopecia totalis/universalis, a finding suggestive of antigenic drive. Unlike mouse skin, where gammadelta T cells dominate, normal human skin contains resident alphabeta T cells that get sequenced too, which complicates analysis of the scalp TCR repertoire.

This specimen's time point label, interpreted: baseline before oral tofacitinib. From alopecia areata patients, peripheral blood was collected along with lesional scalp punch biopsies. PBMCs were isolated by density centrifugation and stained for CD3, CD4 and CD8, after which CD4+ and CD8+ T cells were sorted on a FACSAria. Trimming removed 1 base from V and 2 bases from J, leaving 5 bases between the germline ends. The CDR3, from cysteine to phenylalanine, totals 13 residues. The DNA shown is the 39-base CDR3, in frame from base 1. Via the germline V gene (reference sequence), CDR1 is SEHNR and CDR2 FQNEAQ.

The TCR was taken from a human donor with alopecia areata. Sequencing was performed on CD8+ T cells sorted from blood, taken at week 0. Recombination linked TRBV7-9 to TRBJ2-5; no D segment can be confidently identified. For the CDR3, the sequence is CASSLDGQETQYF. The DNA sequence reads TGTGCCAGCAGCTTAGACGGACAAGAGACCCAGTACTTC.